This TCR beta chain came from a study of T-cell memory formation after mild COVID-19. Overall study: Across donors, TCR clusters were largely donor specific. Study-level results: Those CD4+ clones that contracted were mainly in CM and EM (CD8+ ones in EMRA). The pre-infection memory compartment contained some responding clones, suggesting cross-reactive memory joined.

CDR1 is LGHNA, CDR2 YNFKEQ, per germline. Trimming took 4 bases from V and 1 from J; bases not matched to a gene: 9. This CDR3 has 17 amino acids. As to this clonotype: Its antigen is undetermined.

The authors produced TCR alpha and TCR beta cDNA libraries with sample barcodes and UMIs by 5'RACE using constant-segment primers. TCRdb fed the 5' RACE reads into MiXCR, producing one record per CDR3 protein. The data hold roughly 260,000 distinct CDR3 sequences, with over 15% observed a single time. Sequencing used PBMCs or a T cell subset sorted from them (not recorded which). This chain links TRBV4-2 with TRBJ2-2; 7 bases match TRBD1. The clonotype comes from a young man who had mild COVID-19 (a few samples of this study predate the infection). Cell type and time point are not known. The chain's CDR3 is CASSPGPGTENTGELFF. The CDR3 DNA follows: TGTGCCAGCAGCCCCGGCCCCGGGACAGAGAACACCGGGGAGCTGTTTTTT.